The 9 T cell receptor beta chains below were found in one sample sequenced in a study of blood T cell repertoires in COVID-19. Repertoires were generated with immunoSEQ multiplex PCR, while TCRdb's copy carries only in-frame clones and drops some. The table shows about 270,000 clones, with around 93% occurring only once. The material sequenced was PBMCs or T cells enriched from blood (not recorded which). Receptor source: a middle-aged man who had been exposed to COVID-19.

The rearrangement joins TRBV30 to TRBJ1-1, with 8 nucleotides matching TRBD1. The J segment lost 8 bases and the V segment lost 4 bases, leaving 12 bases of the junction unmatched. Germline V gene lookup returns CDR1 GTSNPN and CDR2 SVGIG (reference sequence). CDR3 size: 14 residues. CDR3 protein: CAWIGLDRVGEAFF. CDR3 bases: TGTGCCTGGATTGGACTGGACAGGGTAGGGGAAGCTTTCTTT.

The sample holds one count of this clone. The V call is TRBV18, the J call TRBJ2-3, with TRBD2 matching over 12 bases. The V and J ends lost 3 bases and 3 bases, in that order; junction bases with no gene match: 1. The CDR3 loop spans 15 amino acids. Germline assignment: CDR1 KGHSH and CDR2 LQKENI. DNA for the CDR3: TGTGCCAGCTCACCCGGGACTAGCGGGACAGATACGCAGTATTTT. The encoded protein is CASSPGTSGTDTQYF.

Comments on this clone: The sample contains more than one DNA sequence encoding this CDR3. J is TRBJ1-5 and V is TRBV13; weak D call: TRBD1 (5 bases). V was pared by 5 bases and J by 2 bases, with 7 bases between. CDR3 length: 13 amino acids. Germline loops: CDR1 PRHDT, CDR2 FYEKMQ (reference sequence). This CDR3 is CASSPGRNQPQHF. The CDR3 DNA is TGTGCCAGCAGCCCAGGGCGCAATCAGCCCCAGCATTTT.

V and J are TRBV18 and TRBJ2-1; TRBD2 matches 7 bases. Germline assignment: CDR1 KGHSH and CDR2 LQKENI. V dropped 2 bases and J dropped 4; count of bases not matched to a gene: 8. The length of the CDR3 is 16 residues. The CDR3 region is CASSPGMASGYNEQFF. CDR3 coding DNA: TGTGCCAGCTCACCAGGGATGGCTAGCGGATACAATGAGCAGTTCTTC.

The J gene is TRBJ2-7, the V gene TRBV21-1; whether TRBD1, the table's D call, matches the DNA was not checked. TRBV21-1 is classified as a pseudogene. The CDR3 loop spans 18 amino acids. DNA of the CDR3: TGTGCCAGCAGCAAATTAAGAATGTTTTGGGACAGGGACCACGAGCAGTACTTC. Amino acid sequence: CASSKLRMFWDRDHEQYF.

The chain links TRBV14 to TRBJ1-4, with D hard to call. V dropped 1 base and J dropped 3 bases, with 6 bases sitting between them. The V gene's germline CDR1 is SGHDN and CDR2 FVKESK. This CDR3 is 14 amino acids long. The chain's CDR3 is CASSQVQANEKLFF. The CDR3 DNA sequence: TGTGCCAGCAGCCAAGTTCAGGCTAATGAAAAACTGTTTTTT.

The sample holds one count of this clone. Here the CDR3 DNA reads TGTGCCAGCGGATTACCCCTTGGGGGGGGGCCACCGAACACTGAAGCTTTCTTT. Translating gives CASGLPLGGGPPNTEAFF. This chain uses TRBV28 with TRBJ1-1; the D gene is possibly TRBD1 (6 bases). Germline loops: CDR1 MDHEN, CDR2 SYDVKM. CDR3 length: 18 amino acids. V dropped 8 bases and J dropped 1 base, with 26 bases sitting between them.

The CDR3: CASCSYTGTPNTEAFF. Written as DNA, the CDR3 is TGTGCCAGCTGTTCCTACACCGGGACACCGAACACTGAAGCTTTCTTT. The V and J genes are TRBV28 and TRBJ1-1; TRBD1 might be the D (6 bases). This CDR3 is built from 16 residues. CDR1 and CDR2 from the germline V gene are MDHEN and SYDVKM. V lost 8 bases and J lost 1, with 20 bases in between. The variable domain in full, completed from reference TRBV28 and TRBJ1-1, reads DVKVTQSSRYLVKRTGEKVFLECVQDMDHENMFWYRQDPGLGLRLIYFSYDVKMKEKGDIPEGYSVSREKKERFSLILESASTNQTSMYLCASCSYTGTPNTEAFFGQGTRLTVV.

This chain uses TRBV3-1 (or the pseudogene TRBV3-2) with TRBJ1-5; the D gene is possibly TRBD1 (6 bases). Germline CDR1 LGHDT, CDR2 YNNKEL (reference sequence). V lost 5 bases to trimming and J lost 0 bases, with 11 bases between them. The CDR3 sequence is 15 residues long. Here the CDR3 reads CASSGGQHSNQPQHF. In DNA, the CDR3 is TGTGCCAGCAGCGGCGGACAGCATAGCAATCAGCCCCAGCATTTT.